This T cell receptor beta chain appears in the sequencing data of a study of shared clonotypes between healthy human individuals. Trimming pared 1 base from V and 1 base from J, leaving 10 bases between. The CDR3 contains 15 residues. The germline V gene encodes CDR1 LGHNA and CDR2 YSLEER. Cells designated naive CD8 were CD45RO-negative and were positively selected for CCR7, with terminally differentiated effector memory CD45RA+ cells excluded. Donation came from healthy HIV-negative adults that had no recent acute infections or vaccinations. Using immunoSEQ multiplex PCR, the repertoire was profiled, and TCRdb retains in-frame clones only, with some absent. The table has about 2,100,000 clones, about 93% seen once.

The clonotype comes from a man aged 18-30 years in good health. Some clones in this sample may be carry-over from other donors' samples. Sequenced input: naive CD8+ T cells from PBMCs. This chain connects TRBV4-3 to TRBJ2-5, with D perhaps assigned TRBD1 or TRBD2 (6 bases each). CDR3 bases: TGCGCCAGCAGCCAAGTAAGGGGGGCCCAAGAGACCCAGTACTTC. Protein sequence: CASSQVRGAQETQYF.